The present T cell receptor (beta chain) was sequenced within a study of blood T cells in healthy people across ages. Study summary: Every two T cells gave about one barcoded beta molecule via template switching. General observations from the study: Unsorted PBMC input precluded a conclusive naive versus antigen-experienced comparison. A greater number of naive CD4+ cells and higher diversity distinguished long-lived donors from aged donors.

Every sample gave at least 6 micrograms of total RNA when it was extracted. CDR3 length: 14 amino acids. The germline V gene encodes CDR1 SGHDN and CDR2 FVKESK. The germline V and J ends were trimmed by 4 bases and 4 bases, with 13 bases remaining between them. Concerning this clonotype: Its antigen is not known.

PCR was performed a second time for about 7 to 12 cycles using a sample-barcoded 5' primer and a J-beta primer mix. TCRdb processed the 5' RACE reads anew with MiXCR; each CDR3 protein has one entry. The table lists about a million distinct CDR3 sequences, roughly 50% of them singletons. This TCR was recovered from a man aged 25-40 years in good health. This rearrangement joins TRBV14 to TRBJ1-2; D ambiguous. Source material: blood. This chain's CDR3 is CASSRNTEAYGYTF. The CDR3 bases are TGTGCCAGCAGCCGGAACACGGAGGCCTATGGCTACACCTTC.